The 28 T cell receptor beta chains given below trace back to one sample, sequenced in a study of a mutant IDH1 vaccine in newly diagnosed glioma. Their target antigens are unknown. TCRdb's copy holds only in-frame clones and misses some; the assay was immunoSEQ multiplex PCR. The repertoire has about 36,000 clones, about four fifths of them found once; the top ten carry 9% to 13%. Time point defined: week 5, during vaccination. The study gave 300 ug of mutant IDH1 20-mer peptide per vaccine dose, with topical imiquimod. This specimen consisted of PBMCs, obtained from a glioma patient whose treatment included an IDH1 peptide vaccine. The receptors derive from a middle-aged man with glioma.

In this sample, this clone turned up a few times. CDR3 nucleotide sequence: TGTGCCAGCGTGGTAGCGGTTCAGAATGAGCAGTTCTTC. Residues: CASVVAVQNEQFF. The chain is built from TRBV9 and TRBJ2-1, with D possibly matching TRBD2 (6 bases). V was cut by 7 bases and J by 7 bases, with 15 bases left in between. The CDR3 is made up of 13 amino acids. Per germline, CDR1 SGDLS and CDR2 YYNGEE.

The chain combines TRBV15 with TRBJ2-7, with 12 bases lining up with TRBD1. Germline values: CDR1 LNHNV, CDR2 YYDKDF (reference sequence). CDR3 size: 14 residues. Unmatched junction bases numbered 7, after V lost 6 bases and J lost 7 bases. The CDR3 loop is CATRTGTGGGEQYF. The DNA of the CDR3 is TGTGCCACCAGGACCGGGACAGGGGGCGGGGAGCAGTACTTC.

The chain uses TRBV9 and TRBJ2-2; D uncertain. The CDR3 has 17 residues. Germline loops: CDR1 SGDLS, CDR2 YYNGEE. V was cut by 0 bases and J by 7 bases, with 19 bases left in between. The CDR3 protein is CASSVVSAGPHGGELFF. CDR3 nucleotides: TGTGCCAGCAGCGTAGTATCGGCAGGCCCGCATGGCGGGGAGCTGTTTTTT.

The rearrangement joins TRBV15 to TRBJ2-2, with D tentatively TRBD1 (5 bases). In germline, CDR1 is LNHNV, CDR2 YYDKDF (reference sequence). V was clipped by 4 bases and J by 8 bases, with 23 bases between them. The length of the CDR3 is 17 residues. The CDR3 region is CATSILRGLPRAGELFF. CDR3 bases: TGTGCCACCAGCATCCTTAGGGGCCTTCCAAGGGCGGGGGAGCTGTTTTTT. Full variable domain (rest looked up from reference TRBV15 and TRBJ2-2): DAMVIQNPRYQVTQFGKPVTLSCSQTLNHNVMYWYQQKSSQAPKLLFHYYDKDFNNEADTPDNFQSRRPNTSFCFLDIRSPGLGDTAMYLCATSILRGLPRAGELFFGEGSRLTVL.

This rearrangement joins TRBV28 to TRBJ2-7; TRBD2 aligns across 10 bases. Germline CDR1 MDHEN, CDR2 SYDVKM. CDR3 length: 15 residues. V lost 6 bases to trimming and J lost 0 bases; unmatched junction nucleotides: 5. The CDR3 nucleotides are TGTGCCAGCAGCCGAGCGGGAGGGAGCTCCTACGAGCAGTACTTC. Amino acid sequence: CASSRAGGSSYEQYF.

The gene calls are TRBV9 and TRBJ2-7, with 12 bases that match TRBD1. J gave up 3 bases and V 2 bases, and 3 bases lay outside the gene matches. The germline V gene has CDR1 SGDLS and CDR2 YYNGEE. CDR3 length equals 15 residues. The CDR3 here is CASSVGTGGIYEQYF. CDR3 nucleotide sequence: TGTGCCAGCAGCGTCGGGACAGGGGGCATCTACGAGCAGTACTTC.

V and J are TRBV25-1 and TRBJ2-7; D is unclear. Trimming removed 7 bases from V and 5 bases from J, with 9 bases in between. This CDR3 has 11 amino acids. In germline, CDR1 is MGHDK, CDR2 SYGVNS. CDR3 bases: TGTGCCAGCATGGGAACAGACGAGCAGTACTTC. This sequence encodes CASMGTDEQYF.

CDR3 coding DNA: TGTGCCAGCAGCCAAGACCAGGGAAGGACCCAGTACTTC. This sequence encodes CASSQDQGRTQYF. The V call is TRBV4-2, the J call TRBJ2-5, with TRBD1 as a possible D gene (5 bases). The V end was cut by 0 bases, the J end by 7 bases, with 9 bases between. There are 13 residues in the CDR3. The germline V gene encodes CDR1 LGHNA and CDR2 YNFKEQ.

The chain couples TRBV19 to TRBJ2-7, with D unclear. The V gene's germline CDR1 is LNHDA and CDR2 SQIVND (reference sequence). V lost 5 bases and J 2 bases, leaving 4 bases between the germline ends. This CDR3 comprises 11 residues. DNA of the CDR3: TGTGCCAGTAGTGGGGCCTACGAGCAGTACTTC. Translation gives CASSGAYEQYF. The full variable domain, with the rest looked up from reference TRBV19 and TRBJ2-7, is DGGITQSPKYLFRKEGQNVTLSCEQNLNHDAMYWYRQDPGQGLRLIYYSQIVNDFQKGDIAEGYSVSREKKESFPLTVTSAQKNPTAFYLCASSGAYEQYFGPGTRLTVT.

The V gene is TRBV28, the J gene TRBJ1-1; D is unclear. Germline V lookup: CDR1 MDHEN, CDR2 SYDVKM. The CDR3 has 17 residues. V dropped 3 bases and J dropped 3 bases, with 20 bases sitting between them. CDR3 sequence reads: CASSFFWDRPKDTEAFF. The CDR3 DNA follows: TGTGCCAGCAGTTTTTTTTGGGATCGACCGAAGGACACTGAAGCTTTCTTT.

Notes on this clone: Other DNA sequences in the same sample also yield this CDR3. This rearrangement joins TRBV7-9 to TRBJ1-3; D call uncertain. Germline V gene sequence: CDR1 SEHNR, CDR2 FQNEAQ (reference sequence). The CDR3 contains 12 residues. Deletions cut 1 base from V and 3 bases from J, with 1 base between. This CDR3 reads CASSLDGNTIYF. CDR3 DNA: TGTGCCAGCAGCTTAGATGGAAACACCATATATTTT.

In nucleotides, the CDR3 is TGCGCCAGCAGCCAAGTGAAGTCTGGGGCCAACGTCCTGACTTTC. The encoded protein is CASSQVKSGANVLTF. This rearrangement joins TRBV4-3 to TRBJ2-6; D is unresolved. CDR1 LGHNA and CDR2 YSLEER come from the germline V gene. The CDR3 is 15 amino acids. Trimming removed 1 base from V and 1 base from J, with 5 bases in between.

The chain combines TRBV19 with TRBJ1-5; D unresolved. The CDR3 covers 15 residues. Germline CDR1 and CDR2: LNHDA and SQIVND (reference sequence). V was trimmed by 3 bases and J by 4 bases, leaving 13 bases between them. As DNA, the CDR3 is TGTGCCAGTAGTATGGAACGGTTTAATAATCAGCCCCAGCATTTT. Its translation is CASSMERFNNQPQHF.

The chain recombines TRBV19 with TRBJ1-5; D possibly corresponds to TRBD1 (5 bases). The CDR3 runs to 15 residues. V lost 7 bases, J lost 3 bases, and 16 bases lay in between. The germline CDR1 and CDR2 sequences are LNHDA and SQIVND (reference sequence). The DNA for the CDR3 is TGTGCCAGTAACACCCCCCAGGGCACCAATCAGCCCCAGCATTTT. Translating it yields CASNTPQGTNQPQHF.

The V and J genes are TRBV5-4 and TRBJ1-2; TRBD1 matches at 8 bases. Germline V gene lookup returns CDR1 SGHNT and CDR2 YYREEE (reference sequence). The V segment lost 3 bases and the J segment 4 bases; nucleotides outside the gene matches: 2. The CDR3 has 13 residues. CDR3 sequence: CASSSTGAYGYTF. For the CDR3, the DNA is TGTGCCAGCAGCTCGACAGGGGCCTATGGCTACACCTTC.

This clone was seen a few times. The CDR3, as DNA: TGTGCCAGTAGTATGGGTCGAAGCACTGAAGCTTTCTTT. Protein product: CASSMGRSTEAFF. The chain is built from TRBV19 and TRBJ1-1, with unresolved D. This CDR3 is built from 13 residues. Trimming pared 3 bases from V and 4 bases from J, leaving 9 bases between. Germline V gives CDR1 LNHDA, CDR2 SQIVND (reference sequence). The full variable domain, rest sourced from reference TRBV19 and TRBJ1-1, is DGGITQSPKYLFRKEGQNVTLSCEQNLNHDAMYWYRQDPGQGLRLIYYSQIVNDFQKGDIAEGYSVSREKKESFPLTVTSAQKNPTAFYLCASSMGRSTEAFFGQGTRLTVV.

This clone was recorded a few times. The rearrangement links TRBV2 to TRBJ1-4; no clear D. V was trimmed by 2 bases and J by 16 bases, leaving 14 bases between them. Per the germline V gene, CDR1 is SNHLY and CDR2 is FYNNEI. The CDR3 is 12 amino acids. The CDR3 DNA follows: TGTGCCAGCAGTGAAAGCACGCGTTGGGGGTTTTTT. Its translation: CASSESTRWGFF. The full variable domain, in which reference TRBV2 and TRBJ1-4 provide the parts outside the CDR3, is EPEVTQTPSHQVTQMGQEVILRCVPISNHLYFYWYRQILGQKVEFLVSFYNNEISEKSEIFDDQFSVERPDGSNFTLKIRSTKLEDSAMYFCASSESTRWGFFGSGTQLSVL.

The chain combines TRBV6-1 with TRBJ2-2; 8 positions agree with TRBD2. V dropped 7 bases and J dropped 5; count of bases not matched to a gene: 3. The CDR3 length is 13 residues. CDR1 MNHNS and CDR2 SASEGT come from the germline V gene. Here the CDR3 reads CASKSSGTGELFF. DNA for the CDR3: TGTGCCAGCAAGTCTAGCGGGACCGGGGAGCTGTTTTTT.

The chain employs TRBV4-1 and TRBJ2-3; D may correspond to TRBD1 or TRBD2 (6 bases each). Trimming removed 2 bases at V and 7 bases at J, with 13 bases between. The CDR3 is 14 amino acids. CDR1 MGHRA and CDR2 YSYEKL come from the germline V gene. CDR3 in DNA: TGCGCCAGCAGCCAATGGGGGGCCGGAAATACGCAGTATTTT. Encoded protein: CASSQWGAGNTQYF.

The chain joins TRBV29-1 to TRBJ2-7; 8 bases agree with TRBD2. V shed 3 bases and J 0 bases; nucleotides not matched to a gene: 4. The CDR3 covers 14 residues. Germline CDR1 and CDR2: SQVTM and ANQGSEA. The CDR3, as DNA: TGCAGCGTTGATGCGGGGGGTAGCTCCTACGAGCAGTACTTC. It encodes CSVDAGGSSYEQYF.

The chain links TRBV19 to TRBJ1-3; D is possibly TRBD1 (6 bases). This CDR3 is built from 14 residues. The ends were cut back, 9 bases at V and 0 bases at J, with 12 bases in the middle. CDR1 is LNHDA, CDR2 SQIVND, per germline (reference sequence). CDR3 DNA: TGTGCCAGCTCCGGGACAATCTCTGGAAACACCATATATTTT. Its translation: CASSGTISGNTIYF.

The chain has TRBV6-5 and TRBJ2-1; unclear D gene. The CDR3 extends over 15 amino acids. Germline V gene sequence: CDR1 MNHEY, CDR2 SVGAGI. Trimming removed 4 bases from V and 0 bases from J, with 10 bases in between. The CDR3 DNA follows: TGTGCCAGCAGTTTCCGGCTCCGCTCCTACAATGAGCAGTTCTTC. This gives the protein CASSFRLRSYNEQFF.

The rearrangement uses TRBV19 and TRBJ1-1; 8 nucleotides align to TRBD1. The CDR3 covers 16 residues. J lost 0 bases, V lost 7 bases, and 10 bases had no gene match. Germline V gives CDR1 LNHDA, CDR2 SQIVND (reference sequence). The CDR3 sequence: CASIGQGGLMNTEAFF. The CDR3 nucleotides are TGTGCCAGTATCGGACAGGGAGGGCTCATGAACACTGAAGCTTTCTTT.

The V call is TRBV7-2, the J call TRBJ1-5; no clear D gene. The CDR3 is 12 amino acids. Looked up from germline, CDR1 is SGHTA and CDR2 is FQGNSA. Trimming removed 5 bases at V and 5 bases at J, with 7 bases between. CDR3 sequence reads: CASSDTHQPQHF. The CDR3 region has the DNA TGTGCCAGCAGCGATACTCATCAGCCCCAGCATTTT.

This chain joins TRBV2 and TRBJ2-7, with D unresolved. CDR1 and CDR2 from the germline V gene are SNHLY and FYNNEI. The CDR3 totals 16 residues. V lost 3 bases, J lost 0 bases, and 15 bases lay in between. The CDR3 protein is CASSETTAQSSYEQYF. CDR3 DNA: TGTGCCAGCAGTGAGACAACTGCCCAGAGCTCCTACGAGCAGTACTTC.

The rearrangement uses TRBV19 and TRBJ2-2, with a possible D match to TRBD1 (6 bases). The CDR3 loop spans 15 amino acids. V lost 1 base to trimming and J lost 6 bases, with 12 bases between them. The germline CDR1 and CDR2 sequences are LNHDA and SQIVND (reference sequence). The CDR3 sequence is CASSIGRTVAGELFF. The CDR3 coding sequence is TGTGCCAGTAGTATAGGCAGGACAGTAGCCGGGGAGCTGTTTTTT.

This clone came up once. CDR3 sequence (DNA): TGTGCCAGCGGACAGGTTGGGGGCATCGGGGAGCTGTTTTTT. Translating gives CASGQVGGIGELFF. The chain has TRBV2 and TRBJ2-2; 7 positions match TRBD1. Germline CDR1 SNHLY, CDR2 FYNNEI. V trimming: 8 bases; J trimming: 7 bases; junction bases outside the gene matches: 10. CDR3 length: 14 residues. The variable domain in full, completed from reference TRBV2 and TRBJ2-2, reads EPEVTQTPSHQVTQMGQEVILRCVPISNHLYFYWYRQILGQKVEFLVSFYNNEISEKSEIFDDQFSVERPDGSNFTLKIRSTKLEDSAMYFCASGQVGGIGELFFGEGSRLTVL.

The rearrangement joins TRBV11-3 to TRBJ1-2; D gene ambiguous. This CDR3 contains 14 residues. In germline, CDR1 is SGHNT, CDR2 YENEEA. The V gene lost 2 bases and the J gene lost 3 bases, with 10 bases spanning the gap. The CDR3: CASSLSPKDYGYTF. The CDR3 DNA sequence: TGTGCCAGCAGCTTAAGTCCTAAGGACTATGGCTACACCTTC. Looking up the rest from reference TRBV11-3 and TRBJ1-2 gives the full variable domain: EAGVVQSPRYKIIEKKQPVAFWCNPISGHNTLYWYLQNLGQGPELLIRYENEEAVDDSQLPKDRFSAERLKGVDSTLKIQPAELGDSAVYLCASSLSPKDYGYTFGSGTRLTVV.